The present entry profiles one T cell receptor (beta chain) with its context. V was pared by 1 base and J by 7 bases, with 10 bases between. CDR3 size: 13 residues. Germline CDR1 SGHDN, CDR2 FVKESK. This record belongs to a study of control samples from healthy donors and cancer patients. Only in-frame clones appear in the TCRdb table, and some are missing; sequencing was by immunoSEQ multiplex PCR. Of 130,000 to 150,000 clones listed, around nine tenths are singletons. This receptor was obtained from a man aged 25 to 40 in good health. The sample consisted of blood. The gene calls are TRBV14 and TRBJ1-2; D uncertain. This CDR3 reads CASSQVGRSGYTF. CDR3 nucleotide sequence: TGTGCCAGCAGCCAAGTAGGGCGCTCTGGCTACACCTTC.